This passage covers 11 T cell receptor beta chains from one sample sequenced in a study of T cell responses to AZD1222 COVID-19 vaccine. Data came from immunoSEQ multiplex PCR; TCRdb stores just in-frame clones and leaves some out. The sample has about 110,000 clones, 75% to 95% seen once. This specimen consisted of peripheral blood, obtained 28 days after the second AZD1222 dose. The source is an adult who received the AZD1222 COVID-19 vaccine.

J is TRBJ1-2 and V is TRBV7-2; 7 bases are shared with TRBD1. Unmatched junction bases numbered 6, after V lost 4 bases and J lost 4 bases. The CDR3 has 14 amino acids. Germline loops: CDR1 SGHTA, CDR2 FQGNSA. DNA of the CDR3: TGTGCCAGCAGCTCAAGACAGGGTGGCTATGGCTACACCTTC. It yields the protein CASSSRQGGYGYTF.

This chain connects TRBV6-5 to TRBJ2-2; D is ambiguous. Trimming took 2 bases from V and 7 from J, leaving 2 bases between them. Germline V gene data show CDR1 as MNHEY and CDR2 as SVGAGI. This CDR3 contains 11 residues. CDR3 amino acids: CASSYGGELFF. The CDR3 region has the DNA TGTGCCAGCAGTTACGGCGGGGAGCTGTTTTTT.

The chain joins TRBV18 to TRBJ1-6; 7 nucleotides agree with TRBD1. Unmatched junction bases numbered 10, after V lost 4 bases and J lost 10 bases. Germline CDR1 and CDR2: KGHSH and LQKENI. The length of the CDR3 is 15 residues. The DNA for the CDR3 is TGTGCCAGCTCACGTACCGGGACAGCGGCCTCACCCCTCCACTTT. Translated, it gives CASSRTGTAASPLHF.

This chain joins TRBV4-1 and TRBJ2-2; D remains ambiguous. CDR1 MGHRA and CDR2 YSYEKL come from the germline V gene. V was trimmed by 7 bases and J by 0 bases, leaving 9 bases between them. The CDR3 runs to 14 residues. CDR3 region: CASNRHANTGELFF. The CDR3 coding sequence is TGCGCCAGCAACCGACACGCGAACACCGGGGAGCTGTTTTTT.

The chain is built from TRBV6-5 and TRBJ2-1, with D maybe TRBD2 (6 bases). V shed 3 bases and J shed 10 bases, with 16 bases lying between them. This CDR3 contains 14 residues. Germline CDR1 is MNHEY and CDR2 is SVGAGI. DNA for the CDR3: TGTGCCAGCAGTTATCTTGAGACTAGGTACGAGCAGTTCTTC. This sequence encodes CASSYLETRYEQFF.

The chain carries TRBV3-1 (or the pseudogene TRBV3-2) and TRBJ1-1, with D possibly being TRBD1 (5 bases). This CDR3 has 14 residues. The germline CDR1 and CDR2 sequences are LGHDT and YNNKEL (reference sequence). V gave up 5 bases and J gave up 3 bases, with 13 bases separating them. The CDR3 DNA is TGTGCCAGCAGCTTCTCCGGGACTGACACTGAAGCTTTCTTT. As protein: CASSFSGTDTEAFF.

V is TRBV18 and J is TRBJ2-2; D is perhaps TRBD2 (5 bases). The germline V and J ends were trimmed by 6 bases and 8 bases, with 13 bases remaining between them. CDR1 and CDR2 (germline): KGHSH, LQKENI. This CDR3 has 13 residues. CDR3 DNA sequence: TGTGCCAGCTCCCCCGCCGGGAATGGGGAGCTGTTTTTT. It specifies CASSPAGNGELFF.

This sequence joins TRBV18 and TRBJ1-3; D uncertain. The CDR3 sequence is 15 residues long. Germline V gene data show CDR1 as KGHSH and CDR2 as LQKENI. The V end lost 3 bases, the J end lost 0 bases, and 9 bases lay between the germline ends. This CDR3 reads CASSPRTDSGNTIYF. The CDR3 nucleotides read TGTGCCAGCTCACCGAGGACTGACTCTGGAAACACCATATATTTT.

The J gene is TRBJ2-1, the V gene TRBV6-2 or TRBV6-3; TRBD2 aligns across 9 bases. The CDR3 length is 16 residues. V lost 2 bases to trimming and J lost 9 bases; unmatched junction nucleotides: 11. Per the germline V gene, CDR1 is MNHEY and CDR2 is SVGEGT. CDR3 sequence: CASSYSVQRGEVEQFF. As DNA, the CDR3 is TGTGCCAGCAGTTACAGTGTTCAGCGGGGGGAAGTTGAGCAGTTCTTC.

The chain employs TRBV5-6 and TRBJ2-1, with 11 bases that match TRBD2. The CDR3 contains 16 residues. In germline, CDR1 is SGHDT, CDR2 YYEEEE. The J segment lost 2 bases and the V segment lost 3 bases, leaving 4 bases of the junction unmatched. This chain's CDR3 is CASSSSGRRTYNEQFF. CDR3 nucleotides: TGTGCCAGCAGCTCTAGCGGGAGGAGAACCTACAATGAGCAGTTCTTC.

This clone was seen once. The chain carries TRBV7-8 and TRBJ2-7; D is perhaps TRBD1 (5 bases). Germline CDR1 reads SGHVS; CDR2 reads FQNEAQ. Trimming took off 2 bases at V and 2 bases at J, with 10 bases between the two ends. This CDR3 spans 14 amino acids. CDR3 amino acids: CASSLSQGTYEQYF. DNA for the CDR3: TGTGCCAGCAGCTTATCCCAGGGTACCTACGAGCAGTACTTC.